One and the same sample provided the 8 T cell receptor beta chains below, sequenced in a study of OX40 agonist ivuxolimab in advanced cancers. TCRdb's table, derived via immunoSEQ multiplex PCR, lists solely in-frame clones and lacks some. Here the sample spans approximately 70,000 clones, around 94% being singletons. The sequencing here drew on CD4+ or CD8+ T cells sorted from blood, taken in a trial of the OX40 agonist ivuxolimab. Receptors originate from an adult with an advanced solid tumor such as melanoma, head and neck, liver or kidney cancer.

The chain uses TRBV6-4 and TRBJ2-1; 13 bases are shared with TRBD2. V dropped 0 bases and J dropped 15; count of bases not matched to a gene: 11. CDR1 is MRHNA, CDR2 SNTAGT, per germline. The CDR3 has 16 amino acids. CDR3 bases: TGTGCCAGCAGTGACTCCCCCGGACTAGCGGGAGTCCCACTGTTCTTC. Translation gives CASSDSPGLAGVPLFF.

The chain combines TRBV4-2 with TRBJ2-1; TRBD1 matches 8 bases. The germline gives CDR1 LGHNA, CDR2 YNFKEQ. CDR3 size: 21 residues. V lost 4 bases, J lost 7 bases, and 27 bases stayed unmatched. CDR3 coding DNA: TGTGCCAGCAGCCGCCACGACAGGGGCCACGAAACCAACCCCCCATCGAATGAGCAGTTCTTC. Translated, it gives CASSRHDRGHETNPPSNEQFF.

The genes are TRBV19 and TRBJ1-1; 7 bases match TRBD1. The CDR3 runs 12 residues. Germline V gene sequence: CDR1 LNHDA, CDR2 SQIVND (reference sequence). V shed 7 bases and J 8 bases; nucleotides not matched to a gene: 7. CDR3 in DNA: TGTGCCAGTACCCTAGGACAGGCGGAAGCTTTCTTT. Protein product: CASTLGQAEAFF.

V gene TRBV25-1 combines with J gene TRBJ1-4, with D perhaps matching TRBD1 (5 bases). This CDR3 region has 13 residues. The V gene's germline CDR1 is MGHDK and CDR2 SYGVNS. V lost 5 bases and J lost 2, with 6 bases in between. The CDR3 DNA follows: TGTGCCAGCAGTAAGGGGACTAATGAAAAACTGTTTTTT. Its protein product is CASSKGTNEKLFF.

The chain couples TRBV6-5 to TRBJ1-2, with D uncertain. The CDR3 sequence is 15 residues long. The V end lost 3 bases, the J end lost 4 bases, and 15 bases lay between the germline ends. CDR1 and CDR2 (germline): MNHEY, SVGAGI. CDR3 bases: TGTGCCAGCAGTTATTCCGATCGACGGACCTATGGCTACACCTTC. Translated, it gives CASSYSDRRTYGYTF.

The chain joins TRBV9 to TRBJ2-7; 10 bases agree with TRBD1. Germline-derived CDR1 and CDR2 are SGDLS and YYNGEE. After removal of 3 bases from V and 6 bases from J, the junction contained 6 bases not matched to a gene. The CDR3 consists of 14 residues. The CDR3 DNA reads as TGTGCCAGCAGCGCAGACAGGGGGCGTCGCGAGCAGTACTTC. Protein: CASSADRGRREQYF.

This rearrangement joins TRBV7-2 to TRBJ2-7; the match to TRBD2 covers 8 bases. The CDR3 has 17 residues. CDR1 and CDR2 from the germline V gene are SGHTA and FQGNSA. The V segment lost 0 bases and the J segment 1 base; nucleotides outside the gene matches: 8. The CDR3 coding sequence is TGTGCCAGCAGCTTAGCGGCTACTAGCGGAATATCCTACGAGCAGTACTTC. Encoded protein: CASSLAATSGISYEQYF.

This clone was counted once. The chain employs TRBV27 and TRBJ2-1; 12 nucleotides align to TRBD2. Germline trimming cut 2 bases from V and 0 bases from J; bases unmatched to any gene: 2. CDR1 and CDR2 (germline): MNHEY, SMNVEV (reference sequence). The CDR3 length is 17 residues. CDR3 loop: CASSLTLAGGSYNEQFF. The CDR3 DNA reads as TGTGCCAGCAGTTTAACACTAGCGGGAGGCTCCTACAATGAGCAGTTCTTC.